A single sample is the source of the 7 T cell receptor beta chains below, sequenced in a study of T cells in Graves' hyperthyroidism and ophthalmopathy. Using RNA transcripts as the source, TCR beta CDR3 regions were amplified. In the first-round RT-PCR of the TCR CDR3, the HTBI primer set was used. TCRdb independently ran MiXCR on the multiplex PCR reads; one entry per CDR3 protein. Of more than 500,000 distinct CDR3 sequences in the sample, about 15% were seen once. The sample taken for sequencing was blood. These TCRs come from a woman aged 40 to 50 with Graves' ophthalmopathy.

The chain has TRBV30 and TRBJ1-2; D unresolved. CDR1 GTSNPN and CDR2 SVGIG come from the germline V gene (reference sequence). Trimming shortened V by 0 bases and J by 8 bases, and 19 bases separated the two germline ends. The CDR3 covers 15 residues. This CDR3 reads CAWSVGTLRLGGYTF. In DNA, the CDR3 is TGTGCCTGGAGTGTTGGAACTCTGCGGCTGGGGGGCTACACCTTC.

This chain joins TRBV2 and TRBJ1-1; 7 bases fit TRBD1. CDR1 and CDR2 from the germline V gene are SNHLY and FYNNEI. This CDR3 comprises 14 residues. J lost 3 bases, V lost 5 bases, and 6 bases had no gene match. The CDR3 sequence is CASSTGVRHTEAFF. Written as DNA, the CDR3 is TGTGCCAGCAGTACAGGGGTCAGGCACACTGAAGCTTTCTTT.

DNA of the CDR3: TGCAGCGTGAAAGACCTGGGACAGCCCCAGCATTTT. It codes for CSVKDLGQPQHF. The gene calls are TRBV29-1 and TRBJ1-5, with unresolved D. CDR3 length equals 12 residues. Germline CDR1 is SQVTM and CDR2 is ANQGSEA. V was cut by 6 bases and J by 7 bases, with 13 bases left in between.

This clonotype was seen ten or more times. The rearrangement joins TRBV28 to TRBJ2-2, with 9 bases aligning to TRBD1. V was clipped by 9 bases and J by 3 bases; unmatched bases: 5. CDR1 and CDR2 from the germline V gene are MDHEN and SYDVKM. The CDR3 sequence is 14 residues long. The CDR3 nucleotides read TGTGCCAGTACAGGGGGCGTCGACACCGGGGAGCTGTTTTTT. Protein: CASTGGVDTGELFF.

This clonotype was detected ten times or more. The chain is built from TRBV27 and TRBJ2-2, with TRBD2 matching over 10 bases. V lost 0 bases to trimming and J lost 6 bases; unmatched junction nucleotides: 22. The CDR3 sequence is 22 residues long. Germline CDR1 reads MNHEY; CDR2 reads SMNVEV (reference sequence). This CDR3 is CASSLSLKAGGGPGSPPGELFF. CDR3 DNA sequence: TGTGCCAGCAGTTTATCCCTGAAAGCGGGAGGGGGTCCGGGATCGCCTCCCGGGGAGCTGTTTTTT.

In its sample, this clonotype was seen many times. J is TRBJ1-1 and V is TRBV28; D is uncertain. The CDR3 runs to 13 residues. CDR1 and CDR2 from the germline V gene are MDHEN and SYDVKM. Trimming pared 1 base from V and 2 bases from J, leaving 5 bases between. The CDR3 reads CASSLLTNTEAFF. The CDR3 bases are TGTGCCAGCAGTTTATTAACTAACACTGAAGCTTTCTTT.

This clonotype occurred many times. The chain combines TRBV27 with TRBJ1-5; no clear D gene. V was pared by 6 bases and J by 1 base, with 7 bases between. The CDR3 is made up of 13 amino acids. In germline, CDR1 is MNHEY, CDR2 SMNVEV (reference sequence). The CDR3, as DNA: TGTGCCAGCAGGCGAGGGAGCAATCAGCCCCAGCATTTT. This gives the protein CASRRGSNQPQHF.